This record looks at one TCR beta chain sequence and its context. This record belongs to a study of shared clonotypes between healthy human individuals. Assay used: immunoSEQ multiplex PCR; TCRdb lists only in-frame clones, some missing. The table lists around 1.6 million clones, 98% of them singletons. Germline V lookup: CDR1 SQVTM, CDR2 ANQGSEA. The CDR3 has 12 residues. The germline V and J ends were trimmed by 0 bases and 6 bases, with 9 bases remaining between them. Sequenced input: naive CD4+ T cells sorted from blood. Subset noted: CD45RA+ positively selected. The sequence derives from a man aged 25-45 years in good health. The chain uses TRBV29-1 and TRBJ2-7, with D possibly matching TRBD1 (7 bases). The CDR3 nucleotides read TGCAGCGTTGAAGATCAGGGGGGCGAGCAGTACTTC. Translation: CSVEDQGGEQYF.